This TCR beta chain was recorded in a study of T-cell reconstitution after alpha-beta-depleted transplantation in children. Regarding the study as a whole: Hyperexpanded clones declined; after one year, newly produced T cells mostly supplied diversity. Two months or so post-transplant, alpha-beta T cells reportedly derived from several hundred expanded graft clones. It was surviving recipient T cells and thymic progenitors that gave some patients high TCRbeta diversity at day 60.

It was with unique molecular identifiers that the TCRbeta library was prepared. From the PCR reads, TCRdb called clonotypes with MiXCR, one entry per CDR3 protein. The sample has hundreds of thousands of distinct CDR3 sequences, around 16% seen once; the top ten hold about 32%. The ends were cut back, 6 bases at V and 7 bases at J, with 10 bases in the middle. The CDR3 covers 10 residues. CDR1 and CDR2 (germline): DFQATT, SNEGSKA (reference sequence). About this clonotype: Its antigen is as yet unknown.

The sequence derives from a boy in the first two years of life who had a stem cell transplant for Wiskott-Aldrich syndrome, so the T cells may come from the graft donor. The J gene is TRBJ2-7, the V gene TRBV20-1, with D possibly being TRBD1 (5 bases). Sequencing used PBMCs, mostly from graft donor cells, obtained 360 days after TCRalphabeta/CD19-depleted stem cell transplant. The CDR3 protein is CSAGRVEQYF. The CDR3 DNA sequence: TGCAGTGCCGGCAGGGTGGAGCAGTACTTC.